This TCR beta chain appears in the sequencing data of a study of blood T cell repertoires in COVID-19. At the level of the study: Sites across the United States, Italy and Spain contributed samples from acute and convalescent COVID-19. The cDNA or gDNA used as material had been derived from T cells, B-cell-depleted T cells, or PBMCs.

In the original processing: Scientists estimated how many nucleated cells there were by amplifying reference gene primers. Profiling relied on immunoSEQ multiplex PCR, and the TCRdb table lists in-frame clones only, not all of them. V and J calls and clone size are as listed in that table; D and trimming were resolved from the DNA. This table holds roughly 130,000 clones, around 90% found once. V was shortened by 0 bases and J by 8 bases, with 19 bases between the two germline ends. This CDR3 is built from 16 residues. From germline, CDR1 is MNHEY and CDR2 SVGAGI. The clonotype comes from a man aged 50-59 years with active COVID-19. The chain uses TRBV6-5 and TRBJ1-2, with D possibly being TRBD1 (6 bases). Input material: peripheral blood. CDR3 amino acids: CASSYSGTRTPLGYTF. CDR3 coding DNA: TGTGCCAGCAGTTACTCCGGGACACGGACGCCCCTCGGCTACACCTTC.